This T cell receptor beta chain was captured by sequencing in a study of spatial heterogeneity in lung cancer. MiXCR was run by TCRdb on the 5' RACE reads, yielding one entry per CDR3 protein. This sample has about 48,000 distinct CDR3 sequences, with roughly 5% found just once. This clonotype was counted at least ten times. The CDR3 length is 15 residues. The germline V gene encodes CDR1 MDHEN and CDR2 SYDVKM. V lost 8 bases, J lost 4 bases, and 6 bases stayed unmatched. The time point: sample taken at primary tumor resection. The chain joins TRBV28 to TRBJ2-6, with 9 nucleotides matching TRBD2. This material consisted of PBMCs, taken at surgery. This clonotype was obtained from a male donor with early-stage non-small cell lung cancer. As DNA, the CDR3 is TGTGCCAGCCGTAGCGGGGGTTCCGGGGCCAACGTCCTGACTTTC. This encodes CASRSGGSGANVLTF.